Shown below are 3 T cell receptor beta chains from a single sample sequenced in a study of shared clonotypes between healthy human individuals (dated by TCRdb to about 2020). Libraries came from the immunoSEQ multiplex PCR assay. What TCRdb holds here is the immuneACCESS table cut down to in-frame rearrangements. Part of the clones is not present; checked against another copy, under half of the missing clones reflect an unresolved V gene, and the others are unexplained. In all, the sample holds 2 million or so clones, and over 85% of those were seen once. The ten largest clonotypes hold 0.1% to 0.15% of the sample. Sequenced input: naive CD4+ T cells sorted from blood. The cell subset or site label here, explained by the study, means: CD45RA+ positively selected. These receptors all stem from a man aged 18 to 29 in good health.

This clone was detected once. Other DNA sequences in the same sample also yield this CDR3. The chain uses TRBV6-5 and TRBJ1-5; perhaps TRBD1 as D (5 bases). V lost 5 bases to trimming and J lost 5 bases, with 7 bases between them. The CDR3 is 12 amino acids. Germline CDR1 MNHEY, CDR2 SVGAGI. The CDR3 DNA is TGTGCCAGCAGTAGGGGAGATCAGCCCCAGCATTTT. It is translated as CASSRGDQPQHF.

CDR3 loop: CAWSVGSFKQFF. The CDR3, as DNA: TGTGCCTGGAGTGTGGGGTCGTTTAAGCAGTTCTTC. The chain links TRBV30 to TRBJ2-1; D is unclear. Germline V gene lookup returns CDR1 GTSNPN and CDR2 SVGIG (reference sequence). There are 12 residues in the CDR3. V was cut by 0 bases and J by 11 bases, with 11 bases left in between.

This chain joins TRBV27 and TRBJ2-3, with D uncertain. CDR1 and CDR2 (germline): MNHEY, SMNVEV (reference sequence). The CDR3 has 11 residues. Trimming took 8 bases from V and 5 from J, leaving 8 bases between them. Here the CDR3 reads CASRSLDTQYF. The DNA for the CDR3 is TGTGCCAGCCGTTCCTTAGATACGCAGTATTTT.